A single sample is the source of the 24 T cell receptor beta chains below, sequenced in a study of T-cell reconstitution after alpha-beta-depleted transplantation in children. Unique molecular identifiers were used to barcode this TCRbeta library. TCRdb re-analysed the PCR reads in MiXCR, keeping a single row per CDR3 protein. The profile shows 350,000 to 450,000 distinct CDR3 sequences, roughly 15% of them singletons. The sequencing here drew on PBMCs, taken from the stem cell graft. These receptors all stem from a human donor who donated a stem cell graft to a child with Fanconi anemia.

This clonotype was detected only a few times. The chain is built from TRBV7-2 and TRBJ2-2, with no clear D. Per the germline V gene, CDR1 is SGHTA and CDR2 is FQGNSA. This CDR3 has 12 amino acids. The germline V and J ends were trimmed by 3 bases and 7 bases, with 6 bases remaining between them. CDR3 bases: TGTGCCAGCAGCTTTTCTTTCGGGGAGCTGTTTTTT. Translation: CASSFSFGELFF.

This clonotype showed up just a few times. The gene calls are TRBV2 and TRBJ2-1; a possible D gene is TRBD2 (6 bases). The CDR3 runs to 13 residues. Looked up from germline, CDR1 is SNHLY and CDR2 is FYNNEI. Trimming stripped 6 bases from V and 5 bases from J, with 11 bases between. CDR3 nucleotide sequence: TGTGCCAGCAGCAGGGAGGTAGACAATGAGCAGTTCTTC. It codes for CASSREVDNEQFF.

The genes are TRBV7-9 and TRBJ1-1; 12 nucleotides match TRBD1. CDR1 is SEHNR, CDR2 FQNEAQ, per germline (reference sequence). Trimming cost V 5 bases and J 5 bases; bases outside gene matches: 15. This CDR3 contains 18 residues. CDR3 sequence reads: CASSLFPGQGARGTEAFF. CDR3 nucleotide sequence: TGTGCCAGCAGCCTATTTCCGGGACAGGGGGCACGAGGTACTGAAGCTTTCTTT.

This clonotype showed up just a few times. The chain joins TRBV12-3 or TRBV12-4 to TRBJ2-1; possibly TRBD1 for D (5 bases). The CDR3 has 15 amino acids. Deletions cut 9 bases from V and 2 bases from J, with 17 bases between. This chain's CDR3 is CASPGRQIAYNEQFF. The DNA for the CDR3 is TGTGCCAGTCCCGGGCGACAGATCGCCTACAATGAGCAGTTCTTC.

This clonotype was picked up many times. The rearrangement joins TRBV5-1 to TRBJ2-7; D not certain. Germline V gene lookup returns CDR1 SGHRS and CDR2 YFSETQ. This CDR3 region has 13 residues. V lost 5 bases and J 3 bases, leaving 12 bases between the germline ends. The chain's CDR3 is CASRVEDIYEQYF. In DNA, the CDR3 is TGCGCCAGCAGAGTAGAGGATATCTACGAGCAGTACTTC.

This clonotype was seen a handful of times. The gene calls are TRBV12-3 or TRBV12-4 and TRBJ1-1; tentative D call: TRBD1 (6 bases). CDR3 length: 14 residues. The V gene lost 3 bases and the J gene lost 4 bases, with 12 bases spanning the gap. CDR3 sequence reads: CASSFTRGGTEAFF. The CDR3 DNA follows: TGTGCCAGCAGTTTCACCAGGGGTGGCACTGAAGCTTTCTTT.

This clonotype appeared a few times. The rearrangement links TRBV4-3 to TRBJ2-1, with D possibly being TRBD1 (6 bases). Per germline, CDR1 LGHNA and CDR2 YSLEER. The CDR3 loop spans 14 amino acids. V was trimmed by 2 bases and J by 8 bases, leaving 13 bases between them. The CDR3 region has the DNA TGCGCCAGCAGCCAATCAGGGACAATATATGAGCAGTTCTTC. Translation: CASSQSGTIYEQFF.

V is TRBV7-8 and J is TRBJ2-7, with no clear D. The CDR3 spans 14 residues. Between the trimmed V and J ends, which lost 1 base and 1 base, there was a span of 8 bases. Germline CDR1 and CDR2: SGHVS and FQNEAQ. The CDR3 DNA reads as TGTGCCAGCAGCTTAGATATGGTTTCCTACGAGCAGTACGTC. Translation: CASSLDMVSYEQYV.

The DNA for the CDR3 is TGCAGTGCTTCGACAGGCCGACGTTCACCCCTCCACTTT. It encodes CSASTGRRSPLHF. The rearrangement joins TRBV20-1 to TRBJ1-6, with D possibly TRBD1 on 6 matching bases. CDR3 length: 13 amino acids. V was pared by 5 bases and J by 9 bases, with 14 bases between. CDR1 and CDR2 from the germline V gene are DFQATT and SNEGSKA (reference sequence).

J is TRBJ2-2 and V is TRBV7-7; D perhaps matches TRBD1 (5 bases). V lost 11 bases, J lost 6 bases, and 19 bases lay in between. This CDR3 region has 14 residues. Germline V gives CDR1 SSHAT, CDR2 FNYEAQ (reference sequence). As DNA, the CDR3 is TGTGCCCGCGGTACCGGGCAGGGCGCCGGGGAGCTGTTTTTT. Protein: CARGTGQGAGELFF.

V and J are TRBV5-1 and TRBJ1-6; 8 bases map to TRBD1. The CDR3 is 14 amino acids. From germline, CDR1 is SGHRS and CDR2 YFSETQ. V gave up 4 bases and J gave up 10 bases; unmatched junction bases: 7. As DNA, the CDR3 is TGCGCCAGCAGCCCGGGACAGGCCGGGTCACCCCTCCACTTT. Translated: CASSPGQAGSPLHF.

This clonotype was seen only a few times. V usage is TRBV6-1 and J usage is TRBJ1-6, with 7 bases fitting TRBD1. Germline CDR1 is MNHNS and CDR2 is SASEGT. The CDR3 consists of 16 residues. Trimming removed 3 bases from V and 2 bases from J; junction bases left unmatched: 4. The CDR3 region has the DNA TGTGCCAGCAGTGATGCAGGGGGGACCTATAATTCACCCCTCCACTTT. Protein product: CASSDAGGTYNSPLHF.

This clonotype came up a few times. V and J are TRBV5-1 and TRBJ2-6; D remains ambiguous. The CDR3 is made up of 15 amino acids. V shed 0 bases and J shed 0 bases, with 4 bases lying between them. Germline CDR1 reads SGHRS; CDR2 reads YFSETQ. Here the CDR3 reads CASSLDPSGANVLTF. CDR3 nucleotide sequence: TGCGCCAGCAGCTTGGACCCCTCTGGGGCCAACGTCCTGACTTTC. Complete variable domain (other parts from reference TRBV5-1 and TRBJ2-6): KAGVTQTPRYLIKTRGQQVTLSCSPISGHRSVSWYQQTPGQGLQFLFEYFSETQRNKGNFPGRFSGRQFSNSRSEMNVSTLELGDSALYLCASSLDPSGANVLTFGAGSRLTVL.

The chain has TRBV6-5 and TRBJ2-7; no clear D gene. Germline V CDR1 and CDR2: MNHEY, SVGAGI. This CDR3 is built from 15 residues. Trimming cost V 4 bases and J 3 bases, with 16 bases left between them. The CDR3 sequence is CASSSPESFGYEQYV. The DNA for the CDR3 is TGTGCCAGCAGTTCCCCTGAAAGTTTCGGCTACGAGCAGTACGTC.

This rearrangement joins TRBV5-4 to TRBJ2-1; a possible D gene is TRBD2 (5 bases). The CDR3 is 15 amino acids. Germline assignment: CDR1 SGHNT and CDR2 YYREEE (reference sequence). Deletions cut 4 bases from V and 5 bases from J, with 16 bases between. The CDR3 protein is CASSPPASRHNEQFF. The CDR3 DNA reads as TGTGCCAGCAGCCCCCCTGCTAGCCGCCACAATGAGCAGTTCTTC. Using reference TRBV5-4 and TRBJ2-1 for the parts outside the CDR3, the full variable domain is ETGVTQSPTHLIKTRGQQVTLRCSSQSGHNTVSWYQQALGQGPQFIFQYYREEENGRGNFPPRFSGLQFPNYSSELNVNALELDDSALYLCASSPPASRHNEQFFGPGTRLTVL.

The CDR3: CSARLLAGGSSEQFF. CDR3 nucleotide sequence: TGCAGTGCTAGACTACTAGCGGGGGGTAGTAGTGAGCAGTTCTTC. V and J are TRBV20-1 and TRBJ2-1; 12 bases are shared with TRBD2. V dropped 2 bases and J dropped 9; count of bases not matched to a gene: 8. CDR3 length: 15 amino acids. Germline V gene data show CDR1 as DFQATT and CDR2 as SNEGSKA (reference sequence).

The rearrangement uses TRBV15 and TRBJ1-3, with 7 bases matching TRBD1. The CDR3 runs 15 residues. Trimming cost V 0 bases and J 4 bases; bases outside gene matches: 3. The germline CDR1 and CDR2 sequences are LNHNV and YYDKDF (reference sequence). The CDR3, as DNA: TGTGCCACCAGCAGAGATATGGGACAGGGAAACACCATATATTTT. This translates into CATSRDMGQGNTIYF.

This clonotype was detected many times. The rearrangement joins TRBV7-9 to TRBJ2-1, with 7 bases aligning to TRBD2. The CDR3 runs 11 residues. Germline V gene data show CDR1 as SEHNR and CDR2 as FQNEAQ (reference sequence). V trimming: 4 bases; J trimming: 11 bases; junction bases outside the gene matches: 2. The DNA of the CDR3 is TGTGCCAGCAGCTCCGGGGGGAAGCAGTTCTTC. It specifies CASSSGGKQFF.

The chain joins TRBV5-1 to TRBJ2-7; D is ambiguous. This CDR3 comprises 13 residues. Deletions cut 3 bases from V and 0 bases from J, with 7 bases between. CDR1 is SGHRS and CDR2 is YFSETQ in the germline V gene. DNA for the CDR3: TGCGCCAGCAGCTCGGTAAGCTCCTACGAGCAGTACTTC. This codes for CASSSVSSYEQYF.

This clonotype was counted at least ten times. This rearrangement joins TRBV12-3 or TRBV12-4 to TRBJ1-1; maybe TRBD1 (5 bases). V lost 10 bases and J 7 bases, leaving 19 bases between the germline ends. CDR3 length: 13 amino acids. In DNA, the CDR3 is TGTGCCATCAAACCAGGGCAGAACGTTGAAGCTTTCTTT. Its protein is CAIKPGQNVEAFF.

This clonotype was seen a single time. In DNA, the CDR3 is TGTGCCAGCAGCTTCAGAGGGGACACCGGGGAGCTGTTTTTT. Protein product: CASSFRGDTGELFF. The chain couples TRBV7-2 to TRBJ2-2; D is tentatively TRBD1 or TRBD2 (5 bases each). V was cut by 3 bases and J by 3 bases, with 8 bases left in between. Germline lookup yields CDR1 SGHTA and CDR2 FQGNSA. The CDR3 length is 14 residues.

This clonotype was detected ten times or more. The chain couples TRBV20-1 to TRBJ2-5, with TRBD2 identical over 7 bases. The CDR3 has 14 amino acids. The V gene's germline CDR1 is DFQATT and CDR2 SNEGSKA (reference sequence). With 1 base clipped from V and 4 bases from J, the junction kept 6 bases outside the gene matches. CDR3 sequence (DNA): TGCAGTGCTAGAGGAGGGACTACCACAGAGACCCAGTACTTC. Protein: CSARGGTTTETQYF.

This clonotype was picked up many times. DNA of the CDR3: TGTGCCAGCAGCCTAGTAGCGGGGGGATGGAATGAGCAGTTCTTC. Protein: CASSLVAGGWNEQFF. The chain has TRBV11-2 and TRBJ2-1, with TRBD2 identical over 10 bases. From germline, CDR1 is SGHAT and CDR2 FQNNGV. V was pared by 5 bases and J by 7 bases, with 8 bases of the junction left unmatched. The CDR3 extends over 15 amino acids.

This clonotype was recorded many times. This chain connects TRBV20-1 to TRBJ1-5, with unresolved D. The CDR3 spans 13 residues. Germline CDR1 is DFQATT and CDR2 is SNEGSKA (reference sequence). V dropped 3 bases and J dropped 2 bases, with 8 bases sitting between them. The CDR3 DNA sequence: TGCAGTGCTAGCCAGCCAGGCAATCAGCCCCAGCATTTT. Translation: CSASQPGNQPQHF.